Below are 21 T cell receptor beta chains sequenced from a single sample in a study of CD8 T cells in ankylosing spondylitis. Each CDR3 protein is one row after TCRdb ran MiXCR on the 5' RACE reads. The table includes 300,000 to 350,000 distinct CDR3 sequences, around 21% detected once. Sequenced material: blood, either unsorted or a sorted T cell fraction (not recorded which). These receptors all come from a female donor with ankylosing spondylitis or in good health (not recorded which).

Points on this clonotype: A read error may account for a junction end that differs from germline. The CDR3 bases are TGCTGTGCCCTCCCAACCAAGGATGGAGAGACCCAGTACTTC. It translates to CCALPTKDGETQYF. V is TRBV20-1 and J is TRBJ2-5; unclear D gene. The CDR3 loop spans 14 amino acids. Per germline, CDR1 DFQATT and CDR2 SNEGSKA (reference sequence).

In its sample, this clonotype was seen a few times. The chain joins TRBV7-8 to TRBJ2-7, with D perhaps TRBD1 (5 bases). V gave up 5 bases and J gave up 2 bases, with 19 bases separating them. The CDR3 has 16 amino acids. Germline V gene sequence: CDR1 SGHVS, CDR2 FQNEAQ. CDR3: CASSQDKGVTPYEQYF. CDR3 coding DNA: TGTGCCAGCAGCCAAGATAAAGGGGTGACCCCCTACGAGCAGTACTTC.

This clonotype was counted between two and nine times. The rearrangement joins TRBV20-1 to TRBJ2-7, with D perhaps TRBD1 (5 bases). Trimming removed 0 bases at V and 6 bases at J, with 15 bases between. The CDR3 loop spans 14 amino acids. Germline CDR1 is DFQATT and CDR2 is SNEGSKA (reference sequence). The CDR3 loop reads CSARDPGILVEQYF. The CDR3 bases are TGCAGTGCTAGAGATCCAGGGATATTAGTCGAGCAGTACTTC.

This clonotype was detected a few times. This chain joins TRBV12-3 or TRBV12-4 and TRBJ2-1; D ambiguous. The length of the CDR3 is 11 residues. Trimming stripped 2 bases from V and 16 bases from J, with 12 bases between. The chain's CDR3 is CASSLSLRLFF. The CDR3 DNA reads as TGTGCCAGCAGTTTAAGTCTGAGATTATTCTTC.

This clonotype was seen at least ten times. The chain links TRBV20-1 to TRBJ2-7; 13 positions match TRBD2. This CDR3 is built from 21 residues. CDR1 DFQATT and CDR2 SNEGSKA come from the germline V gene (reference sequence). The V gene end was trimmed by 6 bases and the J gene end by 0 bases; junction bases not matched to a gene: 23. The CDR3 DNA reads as TGCAGTGCCCCAACCGGGACTAGCGGGACTCTCTCCCAACCCAGCTCCTACGAGCAGTACTTC. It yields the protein CSAPTGTSGTLSQPSSYEQYF.

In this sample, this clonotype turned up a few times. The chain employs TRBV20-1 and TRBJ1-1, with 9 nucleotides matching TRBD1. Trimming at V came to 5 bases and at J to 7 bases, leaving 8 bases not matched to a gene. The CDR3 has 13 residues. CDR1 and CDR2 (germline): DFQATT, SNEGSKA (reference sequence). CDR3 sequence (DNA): TGCAGTGCTTCGGGACAGGGTGGAGTTGAAGCTTTCTTT. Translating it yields CSASGQGGVEAFF.

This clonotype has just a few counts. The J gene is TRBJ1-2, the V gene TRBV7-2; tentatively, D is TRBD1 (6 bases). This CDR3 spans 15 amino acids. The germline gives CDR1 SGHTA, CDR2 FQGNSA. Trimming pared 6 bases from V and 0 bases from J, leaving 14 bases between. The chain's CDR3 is CASRVQGGANYGYTF. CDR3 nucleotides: TGTGCCAGCAGGGTACAGGGAGGCGCTAACTATGGCTACACCTTC.

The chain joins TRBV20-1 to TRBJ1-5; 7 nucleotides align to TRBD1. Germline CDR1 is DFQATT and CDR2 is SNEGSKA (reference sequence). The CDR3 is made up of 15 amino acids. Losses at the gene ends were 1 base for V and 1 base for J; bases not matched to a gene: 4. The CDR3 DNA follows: TGCAGTGCTAGAGGGCCGACAGGGAGCAATCAGCCCCAGCATTTT. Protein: CSARGPTGSNQPQHF.

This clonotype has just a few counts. In DNA form, the CDR3 reads TGTGCCAGCAGCCGAGGTGGGGGGGGCAATGAGCAGTTCTTC. Encoded protein: CASSRGGGGNEQFF. The chain links TRBV7-2 to TRBJ2-1; TRBD2 matches at 7 bases. Unmatched junction bases numbered 7, after V lost 5 bases and J lost 6 bases. This CDR3 spans 14 amino acids. Germline V gene lookup returns CDR1 SGHTA and CDR2 FQGNSA.

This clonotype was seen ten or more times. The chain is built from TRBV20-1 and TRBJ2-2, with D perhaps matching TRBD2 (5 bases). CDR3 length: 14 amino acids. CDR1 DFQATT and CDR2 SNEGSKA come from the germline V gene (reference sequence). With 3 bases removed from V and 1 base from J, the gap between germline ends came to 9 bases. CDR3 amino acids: CSARERENTGELFF. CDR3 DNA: TGCAGTGCTAGGGAACGGGAGAACACCGGGGAGCTGTTTTTT.

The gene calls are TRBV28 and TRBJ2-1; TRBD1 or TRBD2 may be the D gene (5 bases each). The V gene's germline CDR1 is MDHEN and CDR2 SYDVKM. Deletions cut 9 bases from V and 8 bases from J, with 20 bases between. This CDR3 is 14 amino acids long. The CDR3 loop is CARGPGPQVYEQFF. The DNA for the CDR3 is TGTGCCAGAGGACCGGGACCACAGGTGTATGAGCAGTTCTTC.

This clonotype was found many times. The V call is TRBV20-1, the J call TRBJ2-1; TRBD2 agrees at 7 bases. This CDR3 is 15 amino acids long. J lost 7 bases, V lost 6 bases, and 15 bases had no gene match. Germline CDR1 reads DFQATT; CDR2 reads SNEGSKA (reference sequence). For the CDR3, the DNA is TGCAGTGCCACTTTGGCGGGCGGGAGTGGTAATGAGCAGTTCTTC. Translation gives CSATLAGGSGNEQFF.

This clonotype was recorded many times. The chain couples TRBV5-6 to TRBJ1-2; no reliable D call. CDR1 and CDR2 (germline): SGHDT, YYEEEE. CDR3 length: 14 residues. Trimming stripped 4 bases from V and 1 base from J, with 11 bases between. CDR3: CASSPNQNNYGYTF. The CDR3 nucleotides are TGTGCCAGCAGCCCGAATCAGAATAACTATGGCTACACCTTC.

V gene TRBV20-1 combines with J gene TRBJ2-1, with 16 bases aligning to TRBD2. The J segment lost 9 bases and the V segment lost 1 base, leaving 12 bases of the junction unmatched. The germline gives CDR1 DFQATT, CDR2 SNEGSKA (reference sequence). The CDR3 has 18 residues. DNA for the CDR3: TGCAGTGCTAGAGCTTCTGGGACTAGCGGGAGGGCCTTTGGTGAGCAGTTCTTC. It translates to CSARASGTSGRAFGEQFF.

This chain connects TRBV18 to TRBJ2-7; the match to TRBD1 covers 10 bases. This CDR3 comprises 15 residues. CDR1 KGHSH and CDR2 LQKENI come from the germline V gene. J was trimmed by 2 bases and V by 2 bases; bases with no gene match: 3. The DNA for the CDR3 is TGTGCCAGCTCACCATGGGGACAGGGGACCTACGAGCAGTACTTC. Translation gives CASSPWGQGTYEQYF.

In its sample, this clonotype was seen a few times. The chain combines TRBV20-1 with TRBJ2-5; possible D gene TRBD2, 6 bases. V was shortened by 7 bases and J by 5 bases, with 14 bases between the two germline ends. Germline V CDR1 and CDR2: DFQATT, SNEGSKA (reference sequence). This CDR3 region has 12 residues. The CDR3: CSGGGRGETQYF. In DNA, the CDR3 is TGCAGTGGGGGAGGCCGGGGGGAGACCCAGTACTTC.

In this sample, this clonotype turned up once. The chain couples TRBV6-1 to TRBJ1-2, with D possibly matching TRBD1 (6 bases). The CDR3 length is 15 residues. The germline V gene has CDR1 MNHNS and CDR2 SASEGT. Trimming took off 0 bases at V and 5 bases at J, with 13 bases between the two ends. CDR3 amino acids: CASSEAPQGIYGYTF. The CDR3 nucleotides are TGTGCCAGCAGTGAAGCGCCCCAGGGGATATATGGCTACACCTTC.

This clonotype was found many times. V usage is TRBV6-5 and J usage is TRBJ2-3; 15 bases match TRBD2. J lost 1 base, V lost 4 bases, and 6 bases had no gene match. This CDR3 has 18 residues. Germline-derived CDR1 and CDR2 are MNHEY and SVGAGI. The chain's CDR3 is CASSSVGLAGGGTDTQYF. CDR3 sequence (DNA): TGTGCCAGCAGTTCAGTGGGACTAGCGGGAGGAGGCACAGATACGCAGTATTTT.

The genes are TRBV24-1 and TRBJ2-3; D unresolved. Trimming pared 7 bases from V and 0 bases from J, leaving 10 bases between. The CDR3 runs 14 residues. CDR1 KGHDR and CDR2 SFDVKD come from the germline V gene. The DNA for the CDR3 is TGTGCCACCAGGGGTTCCCTGAGCACAGATACGCAGTATTTT. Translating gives CATRGSLSTDTQYF.

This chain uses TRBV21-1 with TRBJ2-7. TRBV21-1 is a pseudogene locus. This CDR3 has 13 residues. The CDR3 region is CASSNGVECEQYF. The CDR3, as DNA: TGTGCCAGCAGCAATGGGGTCGAGTGCGAGCAGTACTTC.

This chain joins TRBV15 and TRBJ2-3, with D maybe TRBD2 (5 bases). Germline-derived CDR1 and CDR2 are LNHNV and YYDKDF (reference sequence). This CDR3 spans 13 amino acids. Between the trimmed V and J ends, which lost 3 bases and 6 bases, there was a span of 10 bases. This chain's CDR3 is CATSSGAADTQYF. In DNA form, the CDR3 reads TGTGCCACCAGCAGTGGAGCGGCCGATACGCAGTATTTT.